The entry below gives a single T cell receptor beta chain sequence along with its context. Germline V gene sequence: CDR1 KGHSH, CDR2 LQKENI. V was trimmed by 1 base and J by 4 bases, leaving 14 bases between them. The CDR3 extends over 15 amino acids. This sample is drawn from a study of shared clonotypes between healthy human individuals. Per the study methods: Filtering was not the same, since immunoSEQ gave junction-only sequences without quality scores. Sequencing was performed with immunoSEQ multiplex PCR; in TCRdb, only in-frame clones are kept and a portion is missing. The V and J calls and clone size were taken over from that table, and D and trimming were inferred from the DNA. The data show about half a million clones, roughly 85% seen once.

Sequenced sample: PBMCs. This clonotype originated in a woman aged 40 to 50 in good health. Some clones in this sample may be carry-over from other donors' samples. V gene TRBV18 combines with J gene TRBJ2-7; D perhaps matches TRBD1 (5 bases). DNA of the CDR3: TGTGCCAGCTCACCACGTGGGCAAAAGGGGTACGAGCAGTACTTC. Amino acid sequence: CASSPRGQKGYEQYF.